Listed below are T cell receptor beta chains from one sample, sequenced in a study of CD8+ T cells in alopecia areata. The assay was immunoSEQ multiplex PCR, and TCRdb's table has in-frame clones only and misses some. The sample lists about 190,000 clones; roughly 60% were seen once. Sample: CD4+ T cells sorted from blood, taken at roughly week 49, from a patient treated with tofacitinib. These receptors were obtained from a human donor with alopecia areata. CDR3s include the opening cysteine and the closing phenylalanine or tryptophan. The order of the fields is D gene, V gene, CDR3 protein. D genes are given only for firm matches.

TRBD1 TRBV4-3 CASSRGQGATLGWETQYF
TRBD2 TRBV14 CASNLAGASYNEQFF
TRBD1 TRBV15 CATSRDSGREKLFF
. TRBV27 CASSRGSEFMNTEAFF
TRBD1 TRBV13 CASSPDREVRAFF
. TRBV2 CASRRDRGDQPQHF
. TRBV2 CASSEEGTMNTEAFF
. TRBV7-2 CASSTPVGEQYF
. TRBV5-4 CASSLPGPSAEAFF
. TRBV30 CAWSVRGAHSSEQYF
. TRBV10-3 CAISPVKGGTEAFF
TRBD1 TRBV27 CASSLFADRDRGNEQYF
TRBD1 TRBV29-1 CSVEGQPDTQYF
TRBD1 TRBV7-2 CASSFGQATYEQYF
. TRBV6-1 CASRETDGPYEQYF
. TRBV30 CAWSLTNMNTEAFF
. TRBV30 CAWAAGTGHTF
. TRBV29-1 CSVDGGLGYEQYF
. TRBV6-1 CASSEPSSSNEQFF
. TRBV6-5 CASSPDKYGYTF
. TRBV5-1 CASSSGEDTQYF
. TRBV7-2 CASSSEHEQYF
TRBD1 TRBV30 CAWTTGPNNEQFF
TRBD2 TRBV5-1 CASSPETSGVPKNIQYF
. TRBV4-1 CASSLGQPYEQYF
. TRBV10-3 CAISEGRSWGYTF
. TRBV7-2 CASSRRGRETQYF
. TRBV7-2 CASSLGLSEETQYF
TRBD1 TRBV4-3 CASSQDPALGTAGLTF
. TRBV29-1 CSVERQMNTEAFF
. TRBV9 CASSANLLGDTQYF
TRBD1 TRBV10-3 CAISPGGNYGYTF
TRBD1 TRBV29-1 CSAGTGGNQPQHF
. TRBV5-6 CASSFGYISTDTQYF
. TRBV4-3 CASSQDWSGANVLTF
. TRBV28 CASSFDRAYEQYF
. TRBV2 CASGANPRELFF
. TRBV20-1 CSARDAYEQYF
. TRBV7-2 CASSHSSVYQETQYF
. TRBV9 CASSVGPVDTQYF
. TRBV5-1 CASSLTSGSNQPQHF
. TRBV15 CATSASQPYEQYF
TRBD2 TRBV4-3 CASSQDSRGDYEQYF
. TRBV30 CAWSGLGEQYF
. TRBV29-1 CSVEDRMGVTNTEAFF
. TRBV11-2 CASIPLPGRTGELFF
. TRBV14 CASSQLADYGYTF
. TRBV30 CAWTGGTYEQYF
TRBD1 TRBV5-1 CASTQQGMGNTEAFF